This T cell receptor (beta chain) stems from a study of beta chain features in type 1 diabetes. Blood was drawn once from each donor into heparinised tubes. The draws averaged about 0.12 L. Turning to this clone: The antigen is not known.

The CDR3 contains 13 residues. The V gene lost 4 bases and the J gene lost 3 bases, with 9 bases spanning the gap. Germline V gene data show CDR1 as MRHNA and CDR2 as SNTAGT. The entirety of the isolated RNA underwent reverse transcription, so expressed TCRB transcripts were sequenced. Measured with immunoSEQ multiplex PCR; TCRdb has only the in-frame clones, and not every one. The repertoire holds a few hundred thousand clones, with 8.5% to 10% as singletons. Broader study findings: Small HLA sub-analyses could not settle whether HLA shapes TCRB rearrangement. The study found moderately but significantly shorter TCRB CDR3s in all four CD4+ subsets of Type 1 diabetes patients.

The TCR sequence derives from a young man with type 1 diabetes. Input material: central memory CD4+ T cells from blood. V gene TRBV6-4 combines with J gene TRBJ1-1, with D possibly matching TRBD1 (6 bases). This CDR3 reads CASSAGAYTEAFF. CDR3 nucleotide sequence: TGTGCCAGCAGTGCGGGGGCCTACACTGAAGCTTTCTTT.